The rows below give T cell receptor beta chains drawn from one sample of a study of blood T cell repertoires in COVID-19. Only in-frame clones appear in the TCRdb table, and some are missing; sequencing was by immunoSEQ multiplex PCR. The data show roughly 140,000 clones, with 65% to 85% seen just once and roughly 7.3% held by the top ten. Material for sequencing was peripheral blood. Source of these receptors: a human donor in a cohort sampled during active COVID-19. Each CDR3 is given with its conserved first and last residue. Each record gives: CDR3 DNA, CDR3 protein, V gene, D gene, J gene, clone size. The D gene is left open where the match is weak. Clone sizes are given selectively: once, few, many, or a class where the clone is expanded.

cdr3_nt: TGTGCCAGCAGTCGGGACAGCATGAACACTGAAGCTTTCTTT; cdr3_aa: CASSRDSMNTEAFF; v_call: TRBV6-5; d_call: TRBD1; j_call: TRBJ1-1; clone_size: -
cdr3_nt: TGCAGCGTTGGGGAGATGGGCACTGAAGCTTTCTTT; cdr3_aa: CSVGEMGTEAFF; v_call: TRBV29-1; d_call: -; j_call: TRBJ1-1; clone_size: -
cdr3_nt: TGTGCCAGCAGCCAACCGGACAGGGGTAGAAACACCATATATTTT; cdr3_aa: CASSQPDRGRNTIYF; v_call: TRBV7-2; d_call: TRBD1; j_call: TRBJ1-3; clone_size: -
cdr3_nt: TGTGCCAGCAGTGAATCTGGACAGGGGACAGGTACGCAGTATTTT; cdr3_aa: CASSESGQGTGTQYF; v_call: TRBV25-1; d_call: TRBD1; j_call: TRBJ2-3; clone_size: -
cdr3_nt: TGTGCCAGCAGTTTAAGCTGGGGGGACTCCTACGAGCAGTACTTC; cdr3_aa: CASSLSWGDSYEQYF; v_call: TRBV27; d_call: -; j_call: TRBJ2-7; clone_size: -
cdr3_nt: TGTGCCAGCAGCCAGCAGGGGAGCTCCTACAATGAGCAGTTCTTC; cdr3_aa: CASSQQGSSYNEQFF; v_call: TRBV6-6; d_call: -; j_call: TRBJ2-1; clone_size: -
cdr3_nt: TGTGTCACAGGGACCGGTGGCTATGGCTACACCTTC; cdr3_aa: CVTGTGGYGYTF; v_call: TRBV7-9; d_call: -; j_call: TRBJ1-2; clone_size: -
cdr3_nt: TGCGCCAGCAGTCTTCAGGCGGGGGGGCCCTCCGAGCAGTACTTC; cdr3_aa: CASSLQAGGPSEQYF; v_call: TRBV4-1; d_call: TRBD2; j_call: TRBJ2-7; clone_size: -
cdr3_nt: TGTGCCAGCAGTGAAGGGACAGGGGGGACTGAGGAGCTGTTTTTT; cdr3_aa: CASSEGTGGTEELFF; v_call: TRBV2; d_call: TRBD1; j_call: TRBJ2-2; clone_size: -
cdr3_nt: TGCGCCAGCACATCACAGGGGGCAGTGGACGAGCAGTACTTC; cdr3_aa: CASTSQGAVDEQYF; v_call: TRBV5-1; d_call: TRBD1; j_call: TRBJ2-7; clone_size: -
cdr3_nt: TGTGCCAGCAGCCAGTCGACTAGCGGCCCCTACAATGAGCAGTTCTTC; cdr3_aa: CASSQSTSGPYNEQFF; v_call: TRBV4-2; d_call: TRBD2; j_call: TRBJ2-1; clone_size: few
cdr3_nt: TGTGCTAGTGCCTTGGCCATAAACACTGAAGCTTTCTTT; cdr3_aa: CASALAINTEAFF; v_call: TRBV12-5; d_call: -; j_call: TRBJ1-1; clone_size: -
cdr3_nt: TGTGCCAGCAGCCAAGTCGCCGGGGAGCTGTTTTTT; cdr3_aa: CASSQVAGELFF; v_call: TRBV3-1/TRBV3-2; d_call: -; j_call: TRBJ2-2; clone_size: -
cdr3_nt: TGTGCCATCAGTGAGTCCGGGAGCGGGGGGGCCCATGAGCAGTACTTC; cdr3_aa: CAISESGSGGAHEQYF; v_call: TRBV10-3; d_call: TRBD2; j_call: TRBJ2-7; clone_size: -
cdr3_nt: TGTGCCAGCAGTAGTACAGGGGGCGGTGGCTACACCTTC; cdr3_aa: CASSSTGGGGYTF; v_call: TRBV6-5; d_call: TRBD1; j_call: TRBJ1-2; clone_size: -
cdr3_nt: TGTGCCAGCAGTCTCGGGACAACCAGGAGGAACACTGAAGCTTTCTTT; cdr3_aa: CASSLGTTRRNTEAFF; v_call: TRBV28; d_call: -; j_call: TRBJ1-1; clone_size: -
cdr3_nt: TGTGCCAGCAGCGTAGATCTAGCGGGGCGCACAGATACGCAGTATTTT; cdr3_aa: CASSVDLAGRTDTQYF; v_call: TRBV9; d_call: TRBD2; j_call: TRBJ2-3; clone_size: -
cdr3_nt: TGCGCCAGCAGTCAATCGAGATCGGACAGGGGGGACTCGAACACCGGGGAGCTGTTTTTT; cdr3_aa: CASSQSRSDRGDSNTGELFF; v_call: TRBV23-1; d_call: TRBD1; j_call: TRBJ2-2; clone_size: -
cdr3_nt: TGTGCCAGCAGCTTACGGGGAGCGGTCAACTATGGCTACACCTTC; cdr3_aa: CASSLRGAVNYGYTF; v_call: TRBV11-2; d_call: -; j_call: TRBJ1-2; clone_size: -
cdr3_nt: TGCGCCAGCAGCTTGGGGGTCAGGGGGCCGGTCGAGCAGTACTTC; cdr3_aa: CASSLGVRGPVEQYF; v_call: TRBV5-1; d_call: TRBD1; j_call: TRBJ2-7; clone_size: -
cdr3_nt: TGTGCCAGTAGTATTAATGGACGGGGTGACGGCAATCAGCCCCAGCATTTT; cdr3_aa: CASSINGRGDGNQPQHF; v_call: TRBV19; d_call: -; j_call: TRBJ1-5; clone_size: -
cdr3_nt: TGCGCCAGCAGCTTGGGGGGGACAGGGTCACAAGAGACCCAGTACTTC; cdr3_aa: CASSLGGTGSQETQYF; v_call: TRBV5-1; d_call: TRBD1; j_call: TRBJ2-5; clone_size: -
cdr3_nt: TGTGCCATCAGTGAGTCGAGTCAGGGTTCACCCCTCCACTTT; cdr3_aa: CAISESSQGSPLHF; v_call: TRBV10-3; d_call: -; j_call: TRBJ1-6; clone_size: -
cdr3_nt: TGTGCCAGCAGGGAGGCAGGCTCAAGCTACGAGCAGTACTTC; cdr3_aa: CASREAGSSYEQYF; v_call: TRBV28; d_call: -; j_call: TRBJ2-7; clone_size: few
cdr3_nt: TGTGCCAGTACCACGGGTGATAAGTATAATTCACCCCTCCACTTT; cdr3_aa: CASTTGDKYNSPLHF; v_call: TRBV19; d_call: -; j_call: TRBJ1-6; clone_size: -
cdr3_nt: TGTGCCAGCAGTGATAGTCAGCCCCAGCATTTT; cdr3_aa: CASSDSQPQHF; v_call: TRBV6-1; d_call: -; j_call: TRBJ1-5; clone_size: -
cdr3_nt: TGTGCCAGCAGTAGCCCCCTTCGACTAGCCAGGGAGCAGTACTTC; cdr3_aa: CASSSPLRLAREQYF; v_call: TRBV6-6; d_call: TRBD2; j_call: TRBJ2-7; clone_size: -
cdr3_nt: TGCGCCAGCAGCTTGCGGGGGGAATCCTATAATTCACCCCTCCACTTT; cdr3_aa: CASSLRGESYNSPLHF; v_call: TRBV5-1; d_call: -; j_call: TRBJ1-6; clone_size: -
cdr3_nt: TGTGCCAGCAGGTTCCTCCGGACACCTTACAATGAGCAGTTCTTC; cdr3_aa: CASRFLRTPYNEQFF; v_call: TRBV6-5; d_call: -; j_call: TRBJ2-1; clone_size: -
cdr3_nt: TGTGCCAGCAGCCAGGGAGCCTGGGGGGGGAGCTACACCTTC; cdr3_aa: CASSQGAWGGSYTF; v_call: TRBV6-5; d_call: -; j_call: TRBJ1-2; clone_size: -
cdr3_nt: TGTGCCACCAGCAGAGATGAGGGCCGTCGGGGGGAGCAGTACTTC; cdr3_aa: CATSRDEGRRGEQYF; v_call: TRBV15; d_call: -; j_call: TRBJ2-7; clone_size: -
cdr3_nt: TGTGCCAGTAGTATAAGAGGACAGGGGGCGCTTGGCTACACCTTC; cdr3_aa: CASSIRGQGALGYTF; v_call: TRBV19; d_call: TRBD1; j_call: TRBJ1-2; clone_size: -
cdr3_nt: TGTGCCAGCAGCCCCAGGGGGAATAATTCACCCCTCCACTTT; cdr3_aa: CASSPRGNNSPLHF; v_call: TRBV7-9; d_call: TRBD1; j_call: TRBJ1-6; clone_size: -
cdr3_nt: TGTGCCAGCAGCTTAGACCCCCTCGAGACAGATACGCAGTATTTT; cdr3_aa: CASSLDPLETDTQYF; v_call: TRBV7-2; d_call: -; j_call: TRBJ2-3; clone_size: -
cdr3_nt: TGCGCCAGCAGTCCCTATAGGACATCCCTGAAGTACCAAGAGACCCAGTACTTC; cdr3_aa: CASSPYRTSLKYQETQYF; v_call: TRBV23-1; d_call: -; j_call: TRBJ2-5; clone_size: -
cdr3_nt: TGTGCCAGCTCCCGGGACAGACAAGGTGAGCAGTTCTTC; cdr3_aa: CASSRDRQGEQFF; v_call: TRBV7-2; d_call: TRBD1; j_call: TRBJ2-1; clone_size: -
cdr3_nt: TGTGCCAGCAGTACCAGGGGCGGCACTGAAGCTTTCTTT; cdr3_aa: CASSTRGGTEAFF; v_call: TRBV27; d_call: -; j_call: TRBJ1-1; clone_size: -
cdr3_nt: TGTGCCAGCAGTGGGGGGAGGGGCAATCAGCCCCAGCATTTT; cdr3_aa: CASSGGRGNQPQHF; v_call: TRBV2; d_call: -; j_call: TRBJ1-5; clone_size: -